The 27 T cell receptor beta chains presented below share a single source sample, sequenced in a study of blood T cell repertoires in COVID-19 (dated by TCRdb to between 2020 and 2021). The library was made by the immunoSEQ multiplex PCR assay. The table was pulled from immuneACCESS by TCRdb, which kept in-frame rearrangements only. Such tables lose some clones; where checked, under half of the loss comes from unresolved V genes, and the rest has no known cause. The sample records about 33,000 clones, roughly nine tenths of which are singletons. The top ten hold roughly 24% of the sample. Material: peripheral blood. These receptors were obtained from a woman at least 80 years old with active or convalescent COVID-19.

This clone has more than one count but fewer than ten. The V gene is TRBV19, the J gene TRBJ1-1; tentative D call: TRBD1 (6 bases). V was trimmed by 0 bases and J by 0 bases, leaving 11 bases between them. Per the germline V gene, CDR1 is LNHDA and CDR2 is SQIVND (reference sequence). The CDR3 has 16 amino acids. Here the CDR3 DNA reads TGTGCCAGTAGTATAGATCTGGGGACAATGAACACTGAAGCTTTCTTT. This codes for CASSIDLGTMNTEAFF. Complete variable domain (other parts from reference TRBV19 and TRBJ1-1): DGGITQSPKYLFRKEGQNVTLSCEQNLNHDAMYWYRQDPGQGLRLIYYSQIVNDFQKGDIAEGYSVSREKKESFPLTVTSAQKNPTAFYLCASSIDLGTMNTEAFFGQGTRLTVV.

The V and J genes are TRBV6-5 and TRBJ2-1; D is ambiguous. Germline V gene data show CDR1 as MNHEY and CDR2 as SVGAGI. Trimming took 5 bases from V and 13 from J, leaving 12 bases between them. The CDR3 length is 11 residues. CDR3 residues: CASSPPPTQFF. The DNA of the CDR3 is TGTGCCAGCAGTCCACCTCCGACTCAGTTCTTC.

A few counts support this clone. The chain is built from TRBV27 and TRBJ1-3; 8 bases line up with TRBD1. Germline V gene data show CDR1 as MNHEY and CDR2 as SMNVEV (reference sequence). The CDR3 runs 14 residues. Germline trimming cut 5 bases from V and 3 bases from J; bases unmatched to any gene: 3. CDR3 residues: CASSPGTGGNTIYF. CDR3 in DNA: TGTGCCAGCAGTCCAGGGACAGGTGGAAACACCATATATTTT.

This clone has just a few counts. The genes are TRBV6-4 and TRBJ1-6, with 7 bases aligning to TRBD1. This CDR3 region has 13 residues. V shed 3 bases and J 9 bases; nucleotides not matched to a gene: 2. Germline CDR1 MRHNA, CDR2 SNTAGT. CDR3 bases: TGTGCCAGCAGTGAACAGGGGTCTTCACCCCTCCACTTT. This codes for CASSEQGSSPLHF.

The chain joins TRBV7-6 to TRBJ1-1, with 7 nucleotides matching TRBD1. Germline-derived CDR1 and CDR2 are SGHVS and FNYEAQ. CDR3 length: 15 amino acids. V lost 5 bases to trimming and J lost 1 base; unmatched junction nucleotides: 7. The CDR3 DNA reads TGTGCCAGCAGCAGACGACAGGGAGAGAACACTGAAGCTTTCTTT. Translating it yields CASSRRQGENTEAFF.

This rearrangement joins TRBV11-2 to TRBJ2-3; no clear D. Trimming took 2 bases from V and 2 from J, leaving 17 bases between them. This CDR3 has 17 residues. Germline V gene sequence: CDR1 SGHAT, CDR2 FQNNGV. The CDR3 region is CASSLSFASRNTDTQYF. DNA for the CDR3: TGTGCCAGCAGCTTATCTTTTGCCTCGCGGAACACAGATACGCAGTATTTT.

The V and J genes are TRBV7-2 and TRBJ1-5; a possible D gene is TRBD1 (6 bases). The CDR3 loop spans 15 amino acids. Per germline, CDR1 SGHTA and CDR2 FQGNSA. V was shortened by 0 bases and J by 4 bases, with 10 bases between the two germline ends. In DNA form, the CDR3 reads TGTGCCAGCAGCTTAGCCGGGACACTTAATCAGCCCCAGCATTTT. This encodes CASSLAGTLNQPQHF.

The gene calls are TRBV28 and TRBJ1-5; TRBD1 aligns across 7 bases. CDR3 size: 15 residues. After removal of 5 bases from V and 6 bases from J, the junction contained 10 bases not matched to a gene. The germline V gene encodes CDR1 MDHEN and CDR2 SYDVKM. Here the CDR3 DNA reads TGTGCCAGCAGTCCACCCGACAGGGTTGGTCAGCCCCAGCATTTT. Translated: CASSPPDRVGQPQHF.

This clone was detected only a few times. This sequence joins TRBV11-2 and TRBJ1-2; D possibly corresponds to TRBD1 (6 bases). This CDR3 contains 15 residues. Germline CDR1 SGHAT, CDR2 FQNNGV. V shed 2 bases and J shed 4 bases, with 14 bases lying between them. The CDR3 here is CASSLFGGLGYGYTF. The CDR3 DNA follows: TGTGCCAGCAGCTTATTCGGGGGGCTTGGCTATGGCTACACCTTC.

This sequence joins TRBV5-1 and TRBJ1-1; tentative D call: TRBD1 (6 bases). This CDR3 is built from 15 residues. The germline V gene has CDR1 SGHRS and CDR2 YFSETQ. V was shortened by 2 bases and J by 4 bases, with 15 bases between the two germline ends. The CDR3 protein is CASSLKTGPTTEAFF. The CDR3 nucleotides read TGCGCCAGCAGCTTAAAGACAGGTCCTACCACTGAAGCTTTCTTT. Supplemented by reference TRBV5-1 and TRBJ1-1, the full variable domain reads KAGVTQTPRYLIKTRGQQVTLSCSPISGHRSVSWYQQTPGQGLQFLFEYFSETQRNKGNFPGRFSGRQFSNSRSEMNVSTLELGDSALYLCASSLKTGPTTEAFFGQGTRLTVV.

V usage is TRBV5-1 and J usage is TRBJ2-1; TRBD2 matches at 13 bases. CDR1 is SGHRS, CDR2 YFSETQ, per germline. The CDR3 runs 17 residues. The trim removed 2 bases at V and 5 bases at J, leaving 7 bases unmatched. In DNA, the CDR3 is TGCGCCAGCAGCTTCGGGCCCGGGACTAGCGGGAACAATGAGCAGTTCTTC. Protein sequence: CASSFGPGTSGNNEQFF.

V usage is TRBV28 and J usage is TRBJ1-5; the D is unclear. Germline V gene data show CDR1 as MDHEN and CDR2 as SYDVKM. V was shortened by 1 base and J by 4 bases, with 2 bases between the two germline ends. The CDR3 runs to 12 residues. The CDR3 region has the DNA TGTGCCAGCAGTTTATTAAATCAGCCCCAGCATTTT. This translates into CASSLLNQPQHF.

The chain combines TRBV9 with TRBJ2-7, with a possible D match to TRBD1 (5 bases). The CDR3 contains 14 residues. CDR1 and CDR2 (germline): SGDLS, YYNGEE. The V gene lost 0 bases and the J gene lost 5 bases, with 12 bases spanning the gap. CDR3 loop: CASSVADRANEQYF. CDR3 nucleotide sequence: TGTGCCAGCAGCGTAGCAGACAGAGCGAACGAGCAGTACTTC.

The chain joins TRBV12-3 or TRBV12-4 to TRBJ2-7; possible D gene TRBD1, 7 bases. The CDR3 is made up of 12 amino acids. V dropped 2 bases and J dropped 6 bases, with 8 bases sitting between them. This CDR3 is CASSLQGGEQYF. For the CDR3, the DNA is TGTGCCAGCAGTTTACAGGGGGGCGAGCAGTACTTC.

The chain couples TRBV4-1 to TRBJ2-7; D not certain. Trimming removed 0 bases from V and 7 bases from J, with 19 bases in between. The CDR3 sequence is 16 residues long. Germline assignment: CDR1 MGHRA and CDR2 YSYEKL. The CDR3: CASSQDLLSGLGEQYF. CDR3 DNA sequence: TGCGCCAGCAGCCAAGATTTACTTTCTGGCCTCGGGGAGCAGTACTTC.

The V and J genes are TRBV5-8 and TRBJ2-3, with 7 bases matching TRBD1. In germline, CDR1 is SGHTS, CDR2 YDEGEE. V gave up 4 bases and J gave up 4 bases; unmatched junction bases: 9. The CDR3 consists of 15 residues. The CDR3 DNA is TGTGCCAGCAGCGGAACAGGGGTTAAGGCAGATACGCAGTATTTT. Protein: CASSGTGVKADTQYF.

This clone has just one count. The V call is TRBV6-2 or TRBV6-3, the J call TRBJ2-7; D perhaps matches TRBD1 (6 bases). Per germline, CDR1 MNHEY and CDR2 SVGEGT. This CDR3 has 13 amino acids. V lost 6 bases and J lost 2, with 11 bases in between. The CDR3 sequence: CASRYTGTYEQYF. The CDR3 coding sequence is TGTGCCAGCAGGTACACAGGGACCTACGAGCAGTACTTC.

This clone was counted a few times. J is TRBJ2-2 and V is TRBV2; 7 bases match TRBD1. The germline CDR1 and CDR2 sequences are SNHLY and FYNNEI. This CDR3 has 14 residues. With 3 bases clipped from V and 4 bases from J, the junction kept 2 bases outside the gene matches. DNA of the CDR3: TGTGCCAGCAGTGAGAACAGGGGCACCGGGGAGCTGTTTTTT. Its translation is CASSENRGTGELFF.

V usage is TRBV6-5 and J usage is TRBJ2-1; D not resolved. V lost 10 bases and J 2 bases, leaving 15 bases between the germline ends. Germline CDR1 and CDR2: MNHEY and SVGAGI. The CDR3 length is 14 residues. The CDR3 DNA sequence: TGTGCCATCCAGAACAGTACCACCTACAATGAGCAGTTCTTC. Its translation is CAIQNSTTYNEQFF.

The chain has TRBV27 and TRBJ1-1; TRBD1 might be the D (5 bases). V lost 6 bases to trimming and J lost 0 bases, with 14 bases between them. The CDR3 runs to 15 residues. The germline V gene has CDR1 MNHEY and CDR2 SMNVEV (reference sequence). The CDR3 DNA follows: TGTGCCAGCAGGGAACGTACAGGAATGAACACTGAAGCTTTCTTT. This translates into CASRERTGMNTEAFF.

This chain uses TRBV4-1 with TRBJ2-7; D remains ambiguous. Germline V gene sequence: CDR1 MGHRA, CDR2 YSYEKL. The CDR3 has 15 amino acids. The V end lost 0 bases, the J end lost 7 bases, and 16 bases lay between the germline ends. The CDR3 DNA reads TGCGCCAGCAGCCAAGATTCGACCAGCGTCGGAGAGCAGTACTTC. Protein: CASSQDSTSVGEQYF.

J is TRBJ1-4 and V is TRBV10-1, with TRBD1 identical over 8 bases. The germline V gene has CDR1 WNHNN and CDR2 SYGVQD (reference sequence). The V segment lost 8 bases and the J segment 7 bases; nucleotides outside the gene matches: 15. CDR3 length: 16 amino acids. CDR3 region: CASSQGDSNIGEKLFF. The CDR3, as DNA: TGCGCCAGCTCACAGGGGGATTCCAATATCGGTGAAAAACTGTTTTTT.

The chain recombines TRBV7-8 with TRBJ2-3, with 8 bases fitting TRBD1. V dropped 5 bases and J dropped 0; count of bases not matched to a gene: 4. Germline V CDR1 and CDR2: SGHVS, FQNEAQ. This CDR3 spans 15 amino acids. CDR3 coding DNA: TGTGCCAGCAGCCCTAGACAGGGGAGCACAGATACGCAGTATTTT. It encodes CASSPRQGSTDTQYF.

This clone has only one observation. The rearrangement links TRBV2 to TRBJ2-3, with 8 bases fitting TRBD2. From germline, CDR1 is SNHLY and CDR2 FYNNEI. This CDR3 is built from 13 residues. V lost 6 bases to trimming and J lost 5 bases; unmatched junction nucleotides: 4. CDR3 residues: CASSLAGRDTQYF. The DNA of the CDR3 is TGTGCCAGCAGCTTAGCGGGGAGAGATACGCAGTATTTT.

The chain links TRBV19 to TRBJ2-1, with 10 bases aligning to TRBD2. V was pared by 4 bases and J by 4 bases, with 1 base of the junction left unmatched. The CDR3 totals 14 residues. Germline V CDR1 and CDR2: LNHDA, SQIVND (reference sequence). CDR3 DNA: TGTGCCAGTAGTACAGCGGGGGGGTACAATGAGCAGTTCTTC. It specifies CASSTAGGYNEQFF.

The V and J genes are TRBV9 and TRBJ1-2; the D gene is possibly TRBD1 (6 bases). The CDR3 is 15 amino acids. Trimming removed 3 bases from V and 4 bases from J, with 16 bases in between. CDR1 is SGDLS and CDR2 is YYNGEE in the germline V gene. The chain's CDR3 is CASSASSRGTYGYTF. DNA of the CDR3: TGTGCCAGCAGCGCGTCCAGCAGGGGAACCTATGGCTACACCTTC.

J is TRBJ1-3 and V is TRBV2, with D maybe TRBD1 (5 bases). The germline V gene encodes CDR1 SNHLY and CDR2 FYNNEI. V was shortened by 3 bases and J by 2 bases, with 8 bases between the two germline ends. The CDR3 has 14 residues. The CDR3 protein is CASSDRVPGNTIYF. The CDR3 DNA follows: TGTGCCAGCAGTGACAGGGTGCCTGGAAACACCATATATTTT.